This passage covers 22 T cell receptor beta chains from one sample sequenced in a study of T cells expressing NK-cell markers. Reprocessing the 5' RACE reads, TCRdb reports a single entry for every CDR3 protein and omits DNA. This sample's clone table lists 500,000 to 600,000 distinct CDR3 sequences. The specimen sequenced was blood T cells: a sorted CD56 or NKG2C T cell subset, CD4+ or CD8+ T cells, or bulk PBMC T cells (not recorded which). The receptor set was obtained from a man aged 18-30 years in good health.

The chain couples TRBV10-3 to TRBJ2-3; absent DNA, TCRdb's TRBD2 call cannot be checked. This CDR3 region has 15 residues. Germline CDR1 and CDR2: ENHRY and SYGVKD. The CDR3 here is CATTLGIAGADTQYF.

V gene TRBV18 combines with J gene TRBJ2-1; TCRdb returns TRBD2, unconfirmable since there is no DNA. The CDR3 runs 18 residues. Germline V gene lookup returns CDR1 KGHSH and CDR2 LQKENI. The CDR3 loop reads CASSPPVGGGRVPNEQFF.

The chain recombines TRBV7-8 with TRBJ1-5; TCRdb outputs TRBD1, but without DNA this stays unchecked. Looked up from germline, CDR1 is SGHVS and CDR2 is FQNEAQ. This CDR3 has 15 residues. The CDR3 sequence: CASSLFPLSNQPQHF.

J is TRBJ2-5 and V is TRBV5-4; the TCRdb call, TRBD2, lacks DNA for checking. The CDR3 consists of 13 residues. Germline CDR1 SGHNT, CDR2 YYREEE (reference sequence). CDR3: CASSRTSGETQYF.

V usage is TRBV7-7 and J usage is TRBJ2-5; TCRdb lists TRBD2, though no DNA is available to test this call. The germline CDR1 and CDR2 sequences are SSHAT and FNYEAQ (reference sequence). The CDR3 is 13 residues long. The CDR3 sequence is CASSRSGGETQYF. The variable domain in full, completed from reference TRBV7-7 and TRBJ2-5, reads GAGVSQSPRYKVTKRGQDVTLRCDPISSHATLYWYQQALGQGPEFLTYFNYEAQPDKSGLPSDRFSAERPEGSISTLTIQRTEQRDSAMYRCASSRSGGETQYFGPGTRLLVL.

V gene TRBV5-1 combines with J gene TRBJ1-2; TCRdb calls TRBD1, which cannot be checked without DNA. The CDR3 extends over 14 amino acids. Germline loops: CDR1 SGHRS, CDR2 YFSETQ. This CDR3 reads CASRPSGQINGYTF.

The chain links TRBV20-1 to TRBJ1-5; no DNA is available, so the TRBD1 call from TCRdb remains unchecked. This CDR3 has 14 residues. The germline V gene encodes CDR1 DFQATT and CDR2 SNEGSKA (reference sequence). CDR3 amino acids: CSARSTGNGQPQHF.

The CDR3 loop is CASSEGQTDTQYF. The chain links TRBV5-5 to TRBJ2-3. CDR3 length: 13 amino acids. Germline V lookup: CDR1 SGHKS, CDR2 YYEKEE (reference sequence).

The J gene is TRBJ2-1, the V gene TRBV12-3 or TRBV12-4; lacking DNA, the TRBD1 call made by TCRdb goes unchecked. The CDR3 totals 17 residues. The chain's CDR3 is CASSSLGRDRGPFEQFF.

V is TRBV20-1 and J is TRBJ2-7; TCRdb picks TRBD2, but there is no DNA to check that call. This CDR3 contains 16 residues. The V gene's germline CDR1 is DFQATT and CDR2 SNEGSKA (reference sequence). CDR3 sequence: CSARDSERRVTYEQYF.

The genes are TRBV7-2 and TRBJ2-5; TCRdb selects TRBD1, and the lack of DNA leaves this call unchecked. The CDR3 runs to 14 residues. The germline V gene has CDR1 SGHTA and CDR2 FQGNSA. CDR3 loop: CASSRGKGQETQYF.

The CDR3: CASSSLGQDQETQYF. The chain uses TRBV27 and TRBJ2-5; checking the TCRdb D call of TRBD1 is not possible without DNA. This CDR3 region has 15 residues. The germline V gene has CDR1 MNHEY and CDR2 SMNVEV (reference sequence).

The chain employs TRBV20-1 and TRBJ2-6; TCRdb's D call, TRBD1, is unchecked because there is no DNA. The germline CDR1 and CDR2 sequences are DFQATT and SNEGSKA (reference sequence). The CDR3 has 15 residues. The CDR3: CSARDQGQGANVLTF.

The rearrangement uses TRBV14 and TRBJ2-4. The CDR3 runs 13 residues. Germline CDR1 reads SGHDN; CDR2 reads FVKESK. The CDR3 loop reads CASSQVMTNIQYF.

The chain is built from TRBV6-2 or TRBV6-3 and TRBJ2-7; the D call from TCRdb, TRBD1, cannot be confirmed without DNA. Germline-derived CDR1 and CDR2 are MNHEY and SVGEGT. The CDR3 has 14 amino acids. The CDR3 here is CASSSSRGPGEQYF.

The V gene is TRBV12-3 or TRBV12-4, the J gene TRBJ2-2; the D call from TCRdb, TRBD2, cannot be confirmed without DNA. CDR3 size: 19 residues. The CDR3 reads CASSSSRGRAQINTGELFF.

J is TRBJ1-4 and V is TRBV6-5; TCRdb lists TRBD1, though no DNA is available to test this call. The CDR3 consists of 15 residues. Germline loops: CDR1 MNHEY, CDR2 SVGAGI. This chain's CDR3 is CASSSSDRGSGKLFF.

This chain joins TRBV6-1 and TRBJ1-1. Germline values: CDR1 MNHNS, CDR2 SASEGT. The CDR3 has 15 residues. The chain's CDR3 is CASSESGPPWPEAFF.

This rearrangement joins TRBV5-1 to TRBJ1-6. This CDR3 spans 14 amino acids. Germline V lookup: CDR1 SGHRS, CDR2 YFSETQ. This chain's CDR3 is CASSLRSDNSPLHF.

The genes are TRBV4-2 and TRBJ1-5; the TRBD1 assignment by TCRdb is unverifiable without DNA. This CDR3 is 17 amino acids long. Germline values: CDR1 LGHNA, CDR2 YNFKEQ. CDR3 sequence: CASSGEQWTGGHQPQHF.

The chain has TRBV7-2 and TRBJ1-2. The CDR3 runs to 14 residues. Germline V lookup: CDR1 SGHTA, CDR2 FQGNSA. CDR3 protein: CASSPIQAYDGYTF. Filled out from reference TRBV7-2 and TRBJ1-2, the complete variable domain reads GAGVSQSPSNKVTEKGKDVELRCDPISGHTALYWYRQSLGQGLEFLIYFQGNSAPDKSGLPSDRFSAERTGGSVSTLTIQRTQQEDSAVYLCASSPIQAYDGYTFGSGTRLTVV.

V is TRBV5-1 and J is TRBJ2-3; TCRdb indicates TRBD2, and absent DNA this call remains unverified. The germline CDR1 and CDR2 sequences are SGHRS and YFSETQ. The CDR3 covers 15 residues. The CDR3 spells CASSSRDLTGDTQYF.